The entry that follows covers one TCR beta chain sequence. Antigen: not known. The sample is drawn from a study of shared clonotypes between healthy human individuals. Overall study: Donors, aged 18 to 49, were a couple of women and three men. The study, taken as a whole, reports: About 5% was the fraction of naive CD4 clonotypes found shared across a few donors.

V was pared by 8 bases and J by 0 bases, with 11 bases between. The germline CDR1 and CDR2 sequences are MNHNS and SASEGT. The CDR3 consists of 14 residues. In replicate PCRs of sorted subsets, approximately 210 ng DNA, roughly 31,000 T cell genomes, was used. TCRdb keeps only in-frame clones here, not all; method: immunoSEQ multiplex PCR. The repertoire consists of some 380,000 clones, with approximately 97% occurring once and the leading ten covering more than 0.3%. The specimen sequenced was memory CD8+ T cells sorted from blood. Subset: CD45RO+ cells pooled with CCR7-negative TemRA cells. This chain links TRBV6-1 with TRBJ2-1; tentative D call: TRBD2 (5 bases). The sequence came from a man aged 30-40 years in good health. The CDR3 coding sequence is TGTGCCAGCGGGTGGAGGAGCTCCTACAATGAGCAGTTCTTC. This translates into CASGWRSSYNEQFF.